The present T cell receptor beta chain was sequenced within a study of shared clonotypes between healthy human individuals (dated by TCRdb to 2019 to 2021). Background on the whole study: The cohort comprised a couple of women and a few men aged 18 to 49 years. Libraries were prepared and TCR repertoires were sequenced by different laboratories using diverse techniques, in order to increase sequencing depth and limit assay-specific biases. To estimate repertoire size and how much clonotype sharing occurs between individuals, the study deeply sequenced the blood TCR repertoires of about five healthy adults. Per donor, three plates each were used for CD4 naive and CD4 memory, two for CD8 naive, and one for CD8 memory. Leukapheresis yielded between about 0.85 and 10 billion PBMCs per donor. What the work shows at the level of the full study, not this receptor alone: Higher generation probabilities were observed for clonotypes shared by all four sorted-subset donors than for non-shared clonotypes. Only blood was sampled, and tissue TCR repertoires likely differ from those in blood. Even with the large sequencing depth, rarefaction of the sorted-subset datasets indicated that sequencing was incomplete. Estimated clonotype richness was generally larger for naive than for memory subsets. Based on pairwise subsampling, the degree of clonotype sharing among donors was expected to be affected by sequencing depth. The genetic and exposure-history diversity represented was limited by the small number of donors. When several donors were compared, the shared fraction of clonotypes was about 5% for naive CD4, 3.5% to 4% for naive CD8, 2.3% for memory CD4, and 0.4% for memory CD8.

The CDR3 numbers 14 residues from cysteine through phenylalanine. Solely the CDR3 DNA is kept, with 42 bases framed from the first base. The V and J ends are trimmed by 3 bases and 4 bases, leaving 12 bases between them. Looking up the germline V gene yields CDR1 MDHEN and CDR2 SYDVKM. Using the deep immunoSEQ assay, multiplex PCR amplified TCR CDR3 regions from genomic DNA. Genomic DNA extracted from each cell subset was distributed evenly over all wells of several immunoSEQ 96-well plates, and each plate served as one replicate. For sorted subsets, 200 to 250 ng of genomic DNA, equivalent to about 30,000 T cell genomes, went into each replicate PCR. Purified libraries were measured with a Qubit 3.0 fluorometer, size-checked on a Bioanalyzer 2100, and measured again with the KAPA Library Quantification kit. Each immunoSEQ 96-well plate was sequenced on its own single-read 150-cycle Illumina NextSeq 550 flow cell. Per the authors' processing: The immunoSEQ output contained only junctional sequences without quality scores, so filtering could not match that applied to full-length reads. To assign V/J genes and CDR3, sequences were annotated against IMGT germline references using PyIR, a Python wrapper for IgBLAST v1.9. Any read was removed if the V/J assignment was weak (E-value above 1e-6), the CDR3 was missing, or the read contained stop codons, out-of-frame junctions, or ambiguous translated residues. V3J clonotypes were defined as sequences sharing an identical inferred V gene, J gene, and CDR3 amino acid sequence. The percentage overlap between two repertoires was calculated by dividing the number of shared unique clonotypes by the size of the smaller repertoire. RTK rarefaction, the Chao1 estimator, and Recon v2.1 estimates of unobserved clonotypes were used to assess repertoire richness. For all TCRbeta clonotypes obtained by the gDNA method from four donors, generation probabilities were computed with OLGA. TCRdb obtained this table from immuneACCESS and retained in-frame rearrangements with V and J assigned. These tables miss some clones; where compared with another copy, unresolved V genes account for less than half of the shortfall, and the remainder is unexplained. For V, J and clone size, that table is used; D and trimming come from the DNA. For this sample there are approximately 940,000 clones; approximately 76% appear just once. The biggest ten clones account for approximately 1.5% of the sample.

The donors were healthy, HIV-negative adults who had no recently reported acute infections or vaccinations. Every donor was a Caucasian adult residing in Nashville, Tennessee, USA. CD4+ T cells were enriched by magnetic negative selection; naive cells were then positively selected on CD45RA, and the negative fraction formed the memory subset. After blood collection by leukapheresis, PBMCs were isolated using Ficoll-Histopaque density gradient centrifugation and then cryopreserved in the vapor phase of liquid nitrogen. Purity and quantity of every magnetically sorted T cell population were checked by analytical flow cytometry. From each sorted fraction, genomic DNA was isolated and quantified by UV absorbance on a Nanodrop 2000c. Concerning this clone itself: The antigen this receptor binds is unknown. The record has no base qualities; no much larger clone is one base away.

The chain employs TRBV28 and TRBJ2-5, with TRBD2 perhaps the D gene, on 6 matching bases. What was sequenced was memory CD4+ T cells sorted from blood. Interpreted using the paper, the cell subset or site label stands for: CD45RA-negative fraction. This clonotype originated in a man aged 18 to 30 in good health. The DNA sequence follows: TGTGCCAGCAGTTTCGGGGGATCGGGAGAGACCCAGTACTTC. Its coded protein is CASSFGGSGETQYF.